The entry that follows covers one TCR beta chain sequence. This clone is a singleton in its sample. This clone's antigen is unknown. Per-base qualities were not stored, and no clone one base away is much larger. The CDR3 contains 13 residues, cysteine and phenylalanine counted. Solely the CDR3 DNA is kept, with 39 bases framed from the first base. From a lookup of the germline V gene, CDR1 and CDR2 are SGHVS and FNYEAQ. The V and J ends are trimmed by 5 bases and 3 bases, leaving 11 bases between them. The donors belonged to the validation cohort of approximately 130 subjects, which was separate from the 666-subject first cohort. These data belong to a study of cytomegalovirus exposure and HLA in healthy donors (dated by TCRdb to between 2016 and 2019). Background for the entire study: The 500 to 800 repertoires of the first cohort and the 110 or so validation repertoires were produced on the same platform, according to a later analysis. The study was designed to test whether signatures of past pathogen exposure could be identified by cataloging public T cell receptors. Besides the first cohort of approximately 710 subjects, a separate validation cohort made up of over 100 different subjects was used. High-throughput TCR immunosequencing, statistical association of individual TCRs with disease status, and machine learning were combined to predict cytomegalovirus infection status.

Library preparation used the immunoSEQ multiplex PCR assay. Under the source paper's analysis protocol: To diagnose cytomegalovirus status from the catalog of TCR beta chain sequences, a statistical classification framework was built. The table was pulled from immuneACCESS by TCRdb, which kept in-frame rearrangements only. Such tables lose some clones; where checked, under half of the loss comes from unresolved V genes, and the rest has no known cause. V, J and clone size reflect that table, while D and trimming were determined from the DNA. Within this sample are 150,000 to 200,000 clones, with roughly 89% of them counted one time only. The top ten constitute about a tenth of the sample. Study-wide conclusions, independent of this receptor: Of the cluster scores, roughly 95% were above 0 in a later analysis, which found that TCRs clustered in the first cohort also tended to co-occur in the 120 validation repertoires. A later analysis lacked HLA typing for the validation cohort, so it scored co-occurrence in that cohort across all 120 or so repertoires. Most TCR sequences were seen in very few donors, while some public TCRs were found in many individuals. A total of fewer than 200 TCR beta chains were listed by the study as associated with cytomegalovirus. A few of the identified cytomegalovirus-associated TCR beta chains were confirmed in vitro to be specific for cytomegalovirus antigens. The authors suggested that the approach could potentially be extended to other disease states and immunological phenotypes. The classifier was reported to diagnose cytomegalovirus status with high specificity and sensitivity in both the original cohort and the validation cohort.

The sequenced sample was PBMCs. The chain is encoded by TRBV7-6 joined to TRBJ2-7, with the D segment identity uncertain. The sequence came from a young woman in good health and CMV-seropositive. The CDR3: CASSALLSYEQYF. Here is the DNA: TGTGCCAGCAGCGCGCTACTGAGCTACGAGCAGTACTTC.